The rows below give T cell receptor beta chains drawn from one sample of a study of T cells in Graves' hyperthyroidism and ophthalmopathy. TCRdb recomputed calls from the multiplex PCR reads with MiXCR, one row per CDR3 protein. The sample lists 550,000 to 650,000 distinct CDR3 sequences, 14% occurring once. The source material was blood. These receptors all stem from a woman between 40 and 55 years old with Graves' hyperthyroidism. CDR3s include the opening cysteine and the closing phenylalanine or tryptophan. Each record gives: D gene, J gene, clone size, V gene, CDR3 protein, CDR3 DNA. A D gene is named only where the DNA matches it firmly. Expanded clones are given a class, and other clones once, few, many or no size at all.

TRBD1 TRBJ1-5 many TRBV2 CASNLDRGSNQPQHF TGTGCCAGCAATTTAGACAGGGGGAGCAATCAGCCCCAGCATTTT
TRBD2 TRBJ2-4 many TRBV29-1 CSVDGLAGPAKNIQYF TGCAGCGTTGACGGACTAGCGGGACCCGCCAAAAACATTCAGTACTTC
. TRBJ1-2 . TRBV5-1 CASTGKGTNYGYTF TGCGCCAGCACCGGGAAAGGGACTAACTATGGCTACACCTTC
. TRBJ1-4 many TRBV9 CASSPDSLREKLFF TGTGCCAGCAGCCCGGACAGCCTTAGGGAAAAACTGTTTTTT
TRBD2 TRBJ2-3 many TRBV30 CAWSPAGGADTQYF TGTGCCTGGAGTCCAGCGGGAGGTGCAGATACGCAGTATTTT
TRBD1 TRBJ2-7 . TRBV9 CASSPSRGTGVAYEQYF TGTGCCAGCAGCCCTAGTCGCGGGACAGGGGTCGCCTACGAGCAGTACTTC
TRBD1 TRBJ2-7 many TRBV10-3 CATGGRDNDPYEQYF TGTGCCACAGGGGGCCGGGACAATGACCCCTACGAGCAGTACTTC
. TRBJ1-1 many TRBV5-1 CASSPQLRGSNTEAFF TGCGCCAGCAGCCCCCAGTTGCGCGGATCGAACACTGAAGCTTTCTTT
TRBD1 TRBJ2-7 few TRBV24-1 CATSDGQGPSYEQYF TGTGCCACCAGTGATGGACAGGGGCCCTCCTACGAGCAGTACTTC
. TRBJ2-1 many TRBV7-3 CASSQGPSNEQFF TGTGCCAGCAGCCAGGGCCCCAGCAATGAGCAGTTCTTC
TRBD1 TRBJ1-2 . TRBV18 CASSPGTGHGYTF TGTGCCAGCTCACCCGGGACAGGCCATGGCTACACCTTC
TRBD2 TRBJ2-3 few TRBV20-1 CSASSSGSTDTQYF TGCAGTGCTAGCTCTAGCGGGAGCACAGATACGCAGTATTTT
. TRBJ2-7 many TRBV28 CASRQGRSSYEQYF TGTGCCAGCAGGCAGGGACGGAGCTCCTACGAGCAGTACTTC
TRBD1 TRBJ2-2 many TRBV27 CASSFDRENTGELFF TGTGCCAGCAGCTTCGACAGGGAGAACACCGGGGAGCTGTTTTTT
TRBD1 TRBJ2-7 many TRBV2 CASSRIPGTGGISGNYEQYF TGTGCCAGCAGCCGAATCCCCGGGACAGGGGGAATAAGTGGGAACTACGAGCAGTACTTC
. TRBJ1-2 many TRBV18 CANSPKPDDYGYTF TGTGCCAACTCACCTAAACCGGACGACTATGGCTACACCTTC
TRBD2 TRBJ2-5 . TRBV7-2 CASSSKRESKETQYF TGTGCCAGCAGCTCCAAGCGGGAGAGCAAAGAGACCCAGTACTTC
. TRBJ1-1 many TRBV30 CAWRPVLNTEAFF TGTGCCTGGAGACCTGTATTGAACACTGAAGCTTTCTTT
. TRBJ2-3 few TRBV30 CAWNVLDTQYF TGTGCCTGGAATGTTTTGGATACGCAGTATTTT
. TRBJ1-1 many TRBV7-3 CASSLAPLNEAFF TGTGCCAGCAGCTTAGCGCCACTGAATGAAGCTTTCTTT
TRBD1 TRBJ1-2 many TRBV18 CASSPNTGVDYGYTF TGTGCCAGCTCACCAAATACAGGGGTGGACTATGGCTACACCTTC
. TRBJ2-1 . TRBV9 CASSVEPGATSMEQFF TGTGCCAGCAGCGTAGAACCGGGGGCGACTTCGATGGAGCAGTTCTTC
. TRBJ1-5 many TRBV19 CASSREGGFSNQPQHF TGTGCCAGTAGTAGAGAGGGTGGGTTTAGCAATCAGCCCCAGCATTTT
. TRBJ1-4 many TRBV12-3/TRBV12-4 CASSDGLLGNNEKLFF TGTGCCAGCAGCGACGGACTCTTGGGAAATAATGAAAAACTGTTTTTT
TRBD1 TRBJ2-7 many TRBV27 CASSHGTGNYEQYF TGTGCCAGCAGTCATGGGACAGGGAACTACGAGCAGTACTTC
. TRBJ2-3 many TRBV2 CASRVWGPDTQYF TGTGCCAGCCGCGTTTGGGGGCCAGATACGCAGTATTTT
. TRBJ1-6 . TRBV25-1 CASSSSEESSYNSPLHF TGTGCCAGCAGTTCGTCGGAGGAGAGCTCCTATAATTCACCCCTCCACTTT
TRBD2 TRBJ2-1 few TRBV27 CASSSRKTSGSYNEQFF TGTGCCAGCAGTTCACGAAAGACTAGCGGCTCCTACAATGAGCAGTTCTTC
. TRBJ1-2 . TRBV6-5 CASSYTATNYGYTF TGTGCCAGCAGTTACACAGCCACTAACTATGGCTACACCTTC
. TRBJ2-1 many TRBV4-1 CASSQDRGAVYNEQFF TGCGCCAGCAGCCAAGATCGGGGGGCGGTTTACAATGAGCAGTTCTTC
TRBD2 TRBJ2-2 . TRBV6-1 CASTQREGITGELFF TGTGCCAGCACTCAGCGGGAGGGCATCACCGGGGAGCTGTTTTTT
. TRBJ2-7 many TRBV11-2 CASSSTSSGSLGEQYF TGTGCCAGCAGTTCTACCTCCTCGGGCAGTCTGGGCGAGCAGTACTTC
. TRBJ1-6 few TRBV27 CASSLTGNNNSPLHF TGTGCCAGCAGTTTAACCGGGAACAATAATTCACCCCTCCACTTT
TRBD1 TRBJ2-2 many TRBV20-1 CSARGQGNTGELFF TGCAGTGCTAGGGGACAGGGGAACACCGGGGAGCTGTTTTTT
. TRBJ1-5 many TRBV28 CASSPTMKGVQPQHF TGTGCCAGCAGTCCTACTATGAAGGGTGTACAGCCCCAGCATTTT
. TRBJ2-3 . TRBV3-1 CASSQSAFSTDTQYF TGTGCCAGCAGCCAAAGCGCGTTTAGCACAGATACGCAGTATTTT
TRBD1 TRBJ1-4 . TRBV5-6 CASSGRTGEKLFF TGTGCCAGCAGCGGTAGGACAGGCGAAAAACTGTTTTTT
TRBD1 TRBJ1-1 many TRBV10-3 CAISENRGGTEAFF TGTGCCATCAGTGAGAACAGGGGAGGGACTGAAGCTTTCTTT
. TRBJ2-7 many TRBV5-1 CASSFRLQGEQYF TGCGCCAGCAGCTTCCGACTTCAGGGCGAGCAGTACTTC
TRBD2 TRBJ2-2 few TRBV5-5 CASSTGTSGRKRTGELFF TGTGCCAGCAGCACAGGGACTAGCGGGAGGAAACGCACCGGGGAGCTGTTTTTT
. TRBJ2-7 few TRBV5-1 CASSLDLGGYEQYF TGCGCCAGCAGCTTGGACCTGGGGGGATACGAGCAGTACTTC
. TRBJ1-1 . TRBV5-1 CASSLLSGGNTEAFF TGCGCCAGCAGCTTGTTGTCGGGTGGGAACACTGAAGCTTTCTTT
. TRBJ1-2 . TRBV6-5 CASRYRDPGYYGYTF TGTGCCAGCAGATACCGGGACCCGGGATACTATGGCTACACCTTC
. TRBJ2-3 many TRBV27 CASSFSPTDTQYF TGTGCCAGCAGTTTTAGTCCCACAGATACGCAGTATTTT
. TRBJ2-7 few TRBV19 CASSSGTGTPTSYEQYF TGTGCCAGTAGTTCAGGCACCGGGACACCGACTTCCTACGAGCAGTACTTC